Listed here is a single T cell receptor beta chain. Germline V gives CDR1 SGHNT, CDR2 YENEEA. The CDR3 is 13 amino acids. V gave up 5 bases and J gave up 5 bases, with 12 bases separating them. This sample stems from a study of shared clonotypes between healthy human individuals. TCRdb keeps only in-frame clones here, not all; method: immunoSEQ multiplex PCR. The table has around 1,000,000 clones, 70% to 85% seen once. The clonotype comes from a man between 18 and 35 years old in good health. Some clones in this sample may be carry-over from other donors' samples. The sample taken for sequencing was memory CD4+ T cells from PBMCs. Sample subset: CD45RA-negative fraction. The chain employs TRBV11-3 and TRBJ2-5; D is possibly TRBD2 (7 bases). CDR3 residues: CASSRGRGETQYF. The DNA of the CDR3 is TGTGCCAGCAGCCGGGGGAGGGGGGAGACCCAGTACTTC. Filled out from reference TRBV11-3 and TRBJ2-5, the complete variable domain reads EAGVVQSPRYKIIEKKQPVAFWCNPISGHNTLYWYLQNLGQGPELLIRYENEEAVDDSQLPKDRFSAERLKGVDSTLKIQPAELGDSAVYLCASSRGRGETQYFGPGTRLLVL.